The 3 T cell receptor beta chains reported below all come from one sample, sequenced in a study of blood T cell repertoires in COVID-19. Generated by immunoSEQ multiplex PCR, the TCRdb table keeps only in-frame clones and is missing some. This sample has under 130,000 clones, with 70% to 80% found just once. The sample taken for sequencing was peripheral blood. All receptors derive from a man aged 65 to 85 with active or convalescent COVID-19.

This clone showed up just a few times. The genes are TRBV2 and TRBJ1-4; D possibly corresponds to TRBD1 (5 bases). Trimming shortened V by 4 bases and J by 7 bases, and 16 bases separated the two germline ends. The length of the CDR3 is 15 residues. Germline V lookup: CDR1 SNHLY, CDR2 FYNNEI. As DNA, the CDR3 is TGTGCCAGCAGTGTAGGGGCCGGCTACGGTGAAAAACTGTTTTTT. Protein product: CASSVGAGYGEKLFF.

The chain has TRBV3-1 (or the pseudogene TRBV3-2) and TRBJ2-3; possible D gene TRBD2, 6 bases. V was shortened by 2 bases and J by 6 bases, with 12 bases between the two germline ends. The CDR3 runs 14 residues. CDR1 LGHDT and CDR2 YNNKEL come from the germline V gene (reference sequence). The DNA for the CDR3 is TGTGCCAGCAGCCAATTAGCGGCCAGCGATACGCAGTATTTT. Translation: CASSQLAASDTQYF.

This chain connects TRBV4-1 to TRBJ1-4; possible D gene TRBD1, 6 bases. In germline, CDR1 is MGHRA, CDR2 YSYEKL. This CDR3 has 15 amino acids. V lost 1 base to trimming and J lost 7 bases, with 13 bases between them. CDR3 loop: CASSQGTAGSEKLFF. The CDR3 region has the DNA TGCGCCAGCAGCCAAGGGACAGCCGGAAGTGAAAAACTGTTTTTT.